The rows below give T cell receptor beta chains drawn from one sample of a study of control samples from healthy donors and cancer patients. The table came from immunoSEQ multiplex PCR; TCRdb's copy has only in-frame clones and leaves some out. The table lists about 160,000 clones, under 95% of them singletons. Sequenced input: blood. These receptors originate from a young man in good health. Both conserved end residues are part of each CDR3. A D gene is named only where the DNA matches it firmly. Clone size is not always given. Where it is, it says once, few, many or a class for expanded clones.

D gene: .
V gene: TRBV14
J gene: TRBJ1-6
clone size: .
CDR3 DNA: TGTGCCAGCAGCCAAGAACACCAAAATTCACCCCTCCACTTT
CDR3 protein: CASSQEHQNSPLHF

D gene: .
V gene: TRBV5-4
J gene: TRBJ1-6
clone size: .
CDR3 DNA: TGTGCCAGCAGCTCCCCGGGACACGTGGAAAATTCACCCCTCCACTTT
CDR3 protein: CASSSPGHVENSPLHF

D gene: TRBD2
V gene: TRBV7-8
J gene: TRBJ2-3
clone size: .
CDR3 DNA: TGTGCCAGCAGCTTACCCACTAGCGGGAGTGATACAGATACGCAGTATTTT
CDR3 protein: CASSLPTSGSDTDTQYF

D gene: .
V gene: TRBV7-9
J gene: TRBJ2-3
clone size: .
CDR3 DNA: TGTGCCAGCAGCTTAGCCCTAATGACCTCAGATACGCAGTATTTT
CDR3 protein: CASSLALMTSDTQYF

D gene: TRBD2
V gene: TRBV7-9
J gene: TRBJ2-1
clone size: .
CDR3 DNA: TGTGCCTTAATTAGTAGCGGGAGTCTGGGCTATGAGCAGTTCTTC
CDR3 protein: CALISSGSLGYEQFF

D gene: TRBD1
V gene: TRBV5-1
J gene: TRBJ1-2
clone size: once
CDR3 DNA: TGCGCCAGCAGCTTGACAGGGGCGGGATTCGGCTACACCTTC
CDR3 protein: CASSLTGAGFGYTF

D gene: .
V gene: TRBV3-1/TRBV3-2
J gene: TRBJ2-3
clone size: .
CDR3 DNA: TGTGCCAGCAGCCCAGTGTCCGGGACTCAACAGTATTTT
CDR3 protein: CASSPVSGTQQYF

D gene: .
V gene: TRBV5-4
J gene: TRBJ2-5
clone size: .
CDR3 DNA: TGTGCCAGCAACCAAGGGGTCGGAGAGACCCAGTACTTC
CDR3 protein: CASNQGVGETQYF

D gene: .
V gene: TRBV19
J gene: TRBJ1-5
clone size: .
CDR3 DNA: TGTGCCAGTAGTATCAGGGGTCACAATCAGCCCCAGCATTTT
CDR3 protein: CASSIRGHNQPQHF

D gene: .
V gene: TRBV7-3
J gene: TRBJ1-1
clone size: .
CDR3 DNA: TGTGCCAGCAGCTTGACACAACGGAACACTGAAGCTTTCTTT
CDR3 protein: CASSLTQRNTEAFF

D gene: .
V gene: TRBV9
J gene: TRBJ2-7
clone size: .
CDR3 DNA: TGTGCCAGCAGCGTAGGGACCAGCGGGTACCAATGGCAGTACTTC
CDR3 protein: CASSVGTSGYQWQYF

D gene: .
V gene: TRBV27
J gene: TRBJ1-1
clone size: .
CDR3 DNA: TGTGCCAGCAGTGTCAGGGGCGGGAACACTGAAGCTTTCTTT
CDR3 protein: CASSVRGGNTEAFF

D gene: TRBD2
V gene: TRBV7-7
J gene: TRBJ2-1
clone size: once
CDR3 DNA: TGTGCTAGCAGCTTAGAGGCTAGCGGGATATCTCATCAGTTCTTC
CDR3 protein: CASSLEASGISHQFF

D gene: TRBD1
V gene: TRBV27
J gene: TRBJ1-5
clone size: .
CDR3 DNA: TGTGCCAGCAGTATCCTCCCAGGGGGAAATCAGCCCCAGCATTTT
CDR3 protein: CASSILPGGNQPQHF

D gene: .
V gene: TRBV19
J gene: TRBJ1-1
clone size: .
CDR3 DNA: TGTGCCAGTAGTATCTCACAGGGCCGGGGCACTGAAGCTTTCTTT
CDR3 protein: CASSISQGRGTEAFF

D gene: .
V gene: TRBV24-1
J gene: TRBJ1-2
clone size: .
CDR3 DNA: TGTGCCACCAGTGATTTCCGTAACTATGGCTACACCTTC
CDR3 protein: CATSDFRNYGYTF

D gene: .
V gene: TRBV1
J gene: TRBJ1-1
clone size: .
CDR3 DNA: TGCACCAGCAGCCACCCCGAGGACAGATCGGCTTTCTTT
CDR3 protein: CTSSHPEDRSAFF

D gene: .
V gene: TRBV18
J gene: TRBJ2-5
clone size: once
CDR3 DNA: TGTGCCCTACCGGCCGGAGGGGGTCCCCAAGAGACCCAGTACTTC
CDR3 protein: CALPAGGGPQETQYF

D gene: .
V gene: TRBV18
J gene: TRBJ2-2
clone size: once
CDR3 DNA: TGTGCCAGCTCACGAGCAAGCGGTACGAACACCGGGGAGCTGTTTTTT
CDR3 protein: CASSRASGTNTGELFF

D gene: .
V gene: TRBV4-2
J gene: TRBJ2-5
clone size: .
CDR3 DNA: TGTGCCAGCAGCCCGGGATTCGGGGAGACCCAGTACTTC
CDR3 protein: CASSPGFGETQYF

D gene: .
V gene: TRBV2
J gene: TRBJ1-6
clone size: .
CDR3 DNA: TGTGCCAGCAGTAGATCCCAGGGTAGTAGTTCACCCCTCCACTTT
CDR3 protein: CASSRSQGSSSPLHF

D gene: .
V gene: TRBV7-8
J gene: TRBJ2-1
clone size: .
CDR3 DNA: TGTGCCAGCAGCCGCAGAGGAGCGGACTCCAGACCCAATGAGCAGTTCTTC
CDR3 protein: CASSRRGADSRPNEQFF

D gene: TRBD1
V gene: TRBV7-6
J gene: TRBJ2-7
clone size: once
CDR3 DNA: TGTGCCAGCAGCTTAGCGCACATAGGGACAGGGCCGCCGGAGCAGTACTTC
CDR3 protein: CASSLAHIGTGPPEQYF

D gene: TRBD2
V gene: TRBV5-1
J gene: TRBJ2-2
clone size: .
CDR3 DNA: TGCGCCAGCAGAATCCTACTAGCGGGATCCACCGGGGAGCTGTTTTTT
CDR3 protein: CASRILLAGSTGELFF

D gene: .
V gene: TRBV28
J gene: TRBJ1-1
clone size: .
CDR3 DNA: TGTGCCAGCAGGCAGGGTGGGGACACTGAAGCTTTCTTT
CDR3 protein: CASRQGGDTEAFF

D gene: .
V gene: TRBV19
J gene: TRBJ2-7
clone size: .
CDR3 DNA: TGTGCCAGTAGTTTCCGGGACAACTACGAGCAGTACTTC
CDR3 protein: CASSFRDNYEQYF

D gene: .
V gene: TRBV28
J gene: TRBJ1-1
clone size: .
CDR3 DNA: TGTGCCAGCAGTTTATTCCGGGCGAACACTGAAGCTTTCTTT
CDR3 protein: CASSLFRANTEAFF

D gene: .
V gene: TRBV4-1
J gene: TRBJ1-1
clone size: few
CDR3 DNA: TGCGCCAGCAGCCAAGAATTGTTGGGAGCCCCGTCCACTGAAGCTTTCTTT
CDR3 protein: CASSQELLGAPSTEAFF

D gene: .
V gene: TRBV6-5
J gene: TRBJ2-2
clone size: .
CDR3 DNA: TGTGCCAGCAGTTACTCGAAGCGAAACACCGGGGAGCTGTTTTTT
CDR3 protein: CASSYSKRNTGELFF

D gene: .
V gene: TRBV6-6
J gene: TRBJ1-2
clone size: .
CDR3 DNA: TGTGCCAGCAGTTACTCGACGGGCTATGGCTACACCTTC
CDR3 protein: CASSYSTGYGYTF

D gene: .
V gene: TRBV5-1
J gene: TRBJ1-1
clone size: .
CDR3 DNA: TGCGCCAGCAGCATGAGGAGTAACACTGAAGCTTTCTTT
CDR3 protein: CASSMRSNTEAFF